A selection of T cell receptor beta chains follows, all from one sample in a study of identical twins. TCRdb re-called the 5' RACE reads with MiXCR, one entry per CDR3 protein. The table has hundreds of thousands of distinct CDR3 sequences, approximately 8.5% seen once. These records were also assigned to another study, of yellow fever vaccine responses in identical twins.

Sequencing was carried out using memory (CD45RO+) T cells sorted from blood. These receptors all come from a woman aged 18-29 years in good health. Both conserved end residues are part of each CDR3. D genes are given only for firm matches. Only part of the rows carry a size: once, few, many, or a class if the clone is expanded.

CDR3aa,CDR3nt,j_gene,v_gene,len,d_gene,abundance
CASSLLSGNEQYF,TGTGCCAGCAGTCTCCTAAGCGGGAACGAGCAGTACTTC,TRBJ2-7,TRBV6-1,13,TRBD2,many
CASSDLMGHMNTEAFF,TGTGCCAGCAGCGACCTCATGGGGCACATGAACACTGAAGCTTTCTTT,TRBJ1-1,TRBV5-6,16,.,.
CASTLYSASPTNEKLFF,TGTGCCAGCACCCTGTACTCGGCTAGCCCAACTAATGAAAAACTGTTTTTT,TRBJ1-4,TRBV7-8,17,.,many
CASSPPNSGLAGDNEQFF,TGTGCCAGCTCACCACCGAATTCGGGGCTAGCGGGAGACAATGAGCAGTTCTTC,TRBJ2-1,TRBV18,18,TRBD2,few
CSASGLGHTEAFF,TGCAGTGCTAGTGGGCTCGGGCACACTGAAGCTTTCTTT,TRBJ1-1,TRBV20-1,13,.,.
CASSPQGGTEAFF,TGTGCCAGCAGCCCGCAGGGCGGCACTGAAGCTTTCTTT,TRBJ1-1,TRBV3-1,13,.,.
CASSLGWGKRNTGELFF,TGTGCCAGCAGCTTAGGCTGGGGGAAGAGGAACACCGGGGAGCTGTTTTTT,TRBJ2-2,TRBV7-2,17,.,.
CASSLVLAGSTDTQYF,TGCGCCAGCAGCTTGGTTCTAGCGGGAAGCACAGATACGCAGTATTTT,TRBJ2-3,TRBV5-1,16,TRBD2,many
CSARGRVDYEQYF,TGCAGTGCTAGAGGCCGGGTGGACTACGAGCAGTACTTC,TRBJ2-7,TRBV20-1,13,.,few
CASSLAVSYEQYF,TGTGCCAGCAGCCTAGCGGTCTCCTACGAGCAGTACTTC,TRBJ2-7,TRBV28,13,TRBD2,many
CASSPPLGLVTGELFF,TGTGCCAGCTCACCCCCACTAGGTTTGGTGACCGGGGAGCTGTTTTTT,TRBJ2-2,TRBV18,16,.,.
CASSLNVGGSGNEQFF,TGTGCCAGCAGCTTAAACGTAGGCGGGAGTGGGAATGAGCAGTTCTTC,TRBJ2-1,TRBV7-3,16,TRBD2,.
CASREGPADTQYF,TGTGCCAGCAGAGAGGGGCCCGCAGATACGCAGTATTTT,TRBJ2-3,TRBV12-3/TRBV12-4,13,.,few
CASSRGGEGTEAFF,TGTGCCAGCAGTCGCGGGGGCGAGGGGACTGAAGCTTTCTTT,TRBJ1-1,TRBV12-3/TRBV12-4,14,.,many
CASSFRSSAFGRSSYNEQFF,TGTGCCAGCAGCTTTCGTAGTTCGGCTTTCGGGCGAAGCTCCTACAATGAGCAGTTCTTC,TRBJ2-1,TRBV11-2,20,.,.
CASSRRTANYGYTF,TGTGCCAGCAGCCGAAGGACAGCTAACTATGGCTACACCTTC,TRBJ1-2,TRBV13,14,.,few
CASSPLAGNHPGQFF,TGTGCCAGCAGCCCACTAGCGGGAAACCACCCGGGGCAGTTCTTC,TRBJ2-1,TRBV6-5,15,TRBD2,.
CASSFSSPGSTQYF,TGTGCCAGCAGTTTTTCTTCACCCGGGTCCACGCAGTATTTT,TRBJ2-3,TRBV28,14,.,medium-sized
CASRVGRREGELFF,TGTGCCAGTAGAGTCGGCCGAAGGGAGGGGGAGCTGTTTTTT,TRBJ2-2,TRBV27,14,.,many
CASSPRASGGTDTQYF,TGTGCCAGCAGCCCGAGGGCAAGTGGGGGTACAGATACGCAGTATTTT,TRBJ2-3,TRBV7-9,16,.,few
CASSQGGTSGNTGELFF,TGTGCCAGCAGCCAAGGCGGGACTAGCGGGAACACCGGGGAGCTGTTTTTT,TRBJ2-2,TRBV3-1,17,TRBD2,.
CASSPGSSGYNEQFF,TGCGCCAGCAGCCCAGGGAGTAGCGGGTACAATGAGCAGTTCTTC,TRBJ2-1,TRBV5-1,15,TRBD2,few
CASTSQPNYGYTF,TGTGCCAGCACATCCCAGCCGAACTATGGCTACACCTTC,TRBJ1-2,TRBV2,13,.,.
CASSGNGYTF,TGTGCCAGCAGCGGCAATGGCTACACCTTC,TRBJ1-2,TRBV7-9,10,.,few
CASSWRLGVKTQYF,TGTGCCAGCAGTTGGAGGTTGGGGGTGAAGACCCAGTACTTC,TRBJ2-5,TRBV27,14,.,.
CASTKAEGYEQYF,TGTGCCAGTACTAAAGCTGAAGGATACGAGCAGTACTTC,TRBJ2-7,TRBV2,13,.,.
CASSLGGGLPSNQPQHF,TGTGCCAGCAGCTTGGGGGGCGGGTTGCCTAGCAATCAGCCCCAGCATTTT,TRBJ1-5,TRBV5-5,17,.,many
CAISPGTGSGNTIYF,TGTGCCATCAGCCCTGGGACAGGCTCTGGAAACACCATATATTTT,TRBJ1-3,TRBV10-3,15,TRBD1,few
CASSQGLASDTQYF,TGTGCCAGCAGCCAGGGACTAGCGAGCGATACGCAGTATTTT,TRBJ2-3,TRBV3-1,14,TRBD2,many
CASREQGALSTDTQYF,TGTGCCAGCAGGGAACAGGGGGCGCTCTCTACAGATACGCAGTATTTT,TRBJ2-3,TRBV28,16,TRBD1,many
CASSLRGQWEQFF,TGTGCCAGCAGTTTACGGGGACAGTGGGAGCAGTTCTTC,TRBJ2-1,TRBV12-3/TRBV12-4,13,TRBD1,many
CASSPPGQGISKNIQYF,TGTGCCAGCTCACCACCGGGACAGGGAATATCCAAAAACATTCAGTACTTC,TRBJ2-4,TRBV18,17,TRBD1,many
CSAISRDPRYQETQYF,TGCAGTGCTATTTCCAGGGACCCCCGGTACCAAGAGACCCAGTACTTC,TRBJ2-5,TRBV20-1,16,.,few
CASSQVLAGLTRTGTQYF,TGTGCCAGCAGCCAAGTCCTAGCGGGCCTTACCCGAACCGGGACCCAGTACTTC,TRBJ2-5,TRBV3-1,18,TRBD2,few
CASSQDRRGRYNEQFF,TGTGCCAGCAGCCAAGATCGTCGCGGGAGGTACAATGAGCAGTTCTTC,TRBJ2-1,TRBV3-1,16,TRBD2,few
CASSVVELVSTDTQYF,TGTGCCAGCAGCGTAGTCGAACTAGTTAGCACAGATACGCAGTATTTT,TRBJ2-3,TRBV9,16,.,many
CSADRGGAEAFF,TGCAGTGCCGACAGAGGTGGCGCTGAAGCTTTCTTT,TRBJ1-1,TRBV20-1,12,.,few
CASSFKEGDTEAFF,TGTGCCAGCAGCTTCAAGGAGGGGGACACTGAAGCTTTCTTT,TRBJ1-1,TRBV7-9,14,.,.
CASASGFNYGYTF,TGTGCCAGCGCCTCGGGTTTCAACTATGGCTACACCTTC,TRBJ1-2,TRBV25-1,13,.,few
CASSQDRQFNNEQFF,TGTGCCAGCAGCCAGGACAGACAATTTAACAATGAGCAGTTCTTC,TRBJ2-1,TRBV11-2,15,.,many
CASRSGTGAFQETQYF,TGTGCCAGCAGAAGCGGGACAGGGGCTTTCCAAGAGACCCAGTACTTC,TRBJ2-5,TRBV6-1,16,TRBD1,.
CSAPLEDSQETQYF,TGCAGCGCCCCACTTGAGGACAGCCAAGAGACCCAGTACTTC,TRBJ2-5,TRBV20-1,14,.,.
CASGSGRAGGTDTQYF,TGTGCTAGTGGTTCCGGGAGGGCCGGGGGCACAGATACGCAGTATTTT,TRBJ2-3,TRBV12-5,16,TRBD2,.
CASGPSVAKNIQYF,TGTGCCAGCGGTCCCTCAGTAGCCAAAAACATTCAGTACTTC,TRBJ2-4,TRBV12-3/TRBV12-4,14,.,.
CASSPRETQYF,TGTGCCAGCAGCCCCAGGGAGACCCAGTACTTC,TRBJ2-5,TRBV7-2,11,.,.
CASSLQVTGDLDQPQHF,TGTGCCAGCAGCTTACAAGTGACAGGGGATCTGGATCAGCCCCAGCATTTT,TRBJ1-5,TRBV12-1,17,.,.
CASMKTGRVSGYTF,TGTGCCAGCATGAAAACAGGGAGGGTGAGCGGCTACACCTTC,TRBJ1-2,TRBV6-1,14,.,few
CASSTDYNSPLHF,TGTGCCAGCTCGACAGATTATAATTCACCCCTCCACTTT,TRBJ1-6,TRBV18,13,.,.
CAAAGAGRTDTQYF,TGTGCCGCGGCGGGGGCAGGGAGGACAGATACGCAGTATTTT,TRBJ2-3,TRBV24-1,14,.,few
CASSLTGTGNEKLFF,TGTGCCAGCAGTTTAACCGGGACAGGGAACGAAAAACTGTTTTTT,TRBJ1-4,TRBV2,15,TRBD1,many
CASSQDSVFRTEAFF,TGTGCCAGCAGCCAAGATTCGGTTTTTCGGACTGAAGCTTTCTTT,TRBJ1-1,TRBV4-2,15,.,many
CASSDDRGEETQYF,TGTGCCAGCAGTGATGACAGGGGGGAAGAGACCCAGTACTTC,TRBJ2-5,TRBV25-1,14,TRBD1,many
CASSSTSRQGHSPLHF,TGTGCCAGCAGCAGCACCTCTCGACAGGGACATTCACCCCTCCACTTT,TRBJ1-6,TRBV28,16,TRBD1,few
CASSLGGGASDTQYF,TGTGCCAGCAGCTTAGGCGGGGGAGCATCAGATACGCAGTATTTT,TRBJ2-3,TRBV11-2,15,TRBD2,many